These 21 T cell receptor beta chains were all obtained from the same sample, sequenced in a study of CD8+ T cells in alopecia areata. In each case, RNA was isolated and then reverse transcribed into cDNA as the sequencing template. Using immunoSEQ multiplex PCR, the repertoire was profiled, and TCRdb retains in-frame clones only, with some absent. The sample lists about 94,000 clones, 70% to 80% occurring once. Treatment described: oral pan-JAK inhibitor, 5-10 mg twice daily. The sequences come from CD8+ T cells sorted from blood, collected around week 44, from a patient treated with tofacitinib. The receptors derive from a human donor with alopecia areata.

J is TRBJ1-1 and V is TRBV6-5; D remains unclear. V shed 0 bases and J shed 8 bases, with 16 bases lying between them. This CDR3 spans 15 amino acids. Germline V gives CDR1 MNHEY, CDR2 SVGAGI. The CDR3 sequence is CASSYSIGFDGEAFF. In DNA form, the CDR3 reads TGTGCCAGCAGTTACTCGATAGGATTTGACGGAGAAGCTTTCTTT.

The chain is built from TRBV27 and TRBJ2-1; the match to TRBD2 covers 8 bases. The CDR3 extends over 14 amino acids. Per germline, CDR1 MNHEY and CDR2 SMNVEV (reference sequence). J lost 8 bases, V lost 5 bases, and 8 bases had no gene match. DNA for the CDR3: TGTGCCAGCAGTCCGGGACTAGTAAACCATGAGCAGTTCTTC. Its protein is CASSPGLVNHEQFF.

The chain employs TRBV14 and TRBJ2-2; 8 bases match TRBD1. Losses at the gene ends were 4 bases for V and 5 bases for J; bases not matched to a gene: 9. The CDR3 contains 16 residues. The germline CDR1 and CDR2 sequences are SGHDN and FVKESK. The CDR3 reads CASSPRDRTGTGELFF. In DNA, the CDR3 is TGTGCCAGCAGCCCTCGGGACAGGACGGGAACCGGGGAGCTGTTTTTT. Drawing the rest from reference TRBV14 and TRBJ2-2, the complete variable domain is EAGVTQFPSHSVIEKGQTVTLRCDPISGHDNLYWYRRVMGKEIKFLLHFVKESKQDESGMPNNRFLAERTGGTYSTLKVQPAELEDSGVYFCASSPRDRTGTGELFFGEGSRLTVL.

The CDR3 region is CASSSTDRPVNTEAFF. The CDR3 region has the DNA TGCGCCAGCAGCTCTACCGACAGGCCAGTGAACACTGAAGCTTTCTTT. The J gene is TRBJ1-1, the V gene TRBV5-1, with D possibly TRBD1 on 6 matching bases. V lost 3 bases and J lost 0, with 15 bases in between. CDR1 is SGHRS, CDR2 YFSETQ, per germline. The CDR3 is 16 residues long.

V and J are TRBV27 and TRBJ1-1, with D tentatively TRBD1 (5 bases). Trimming stripped 8 bases from V and 2 bases from J, with 12 bases between. This CDR3 region has 13 residues. Germline-derived CDR1 and CDR2 are MNHEY and SMNVEV (reference sequence). CDR3 sequence (DNA): TGTGCCAGCTGCCTCGGGGCTAACACTGAAGCTTTCTTT. Translation: CASCLGANTEAFF.

This clone turned up a few times. CDR3 residues: CASGRGSTDTQYF. In DNA form, the CDR3 reads TGTGCCAGCGGGCGGGGGAGCACAGATACGCAGTATTTT. The chain links TRBV9 to TRBJ2-3; TRBD2 aligns across 7 bases. After removal of 7 bases from V and 0 bases from J, the junction contained 2 bases not matched to a gene. The CDR3 extends over 13 amino acids. The germline gives CDR1 SGDLS, CDR2 YYNGEE. Looking up the rest from reference TRBV9 and TRBJ2-3 gives the full variable domain: DSGVTQTPKHLITATGQRVTLRCSPRSGDLSVYWYQQSLDQGLQFLIQYYNGEERAKGNILERFSAQQFPDLHSELNLSSLELGDSALYFCASGRGSTDTQYFGPGTRLTVL.

This clone was detected only a few times. The chain combines TRBV4-3 with TRBJ1-5, with D possibly being TRBD1 (6 bases). The CDR3 spans 14 residues. Germline CDR1 reads LGHNA; CDR2 reads YSLEER. V was cut by 1 base and J by 6 bases, with 10 bases left in between. CDR3 protein: CASSQAQGSQPQHF. The CDR3 nucleotides read TGCGCCAGCAGCCAAGCACAGGGATCTCAGCCCCAGCATTTT.

The V gene is TRBV25-1, the J gene TRBJ2-7, with D perhaps matching TRBD1 or TRBD2 (5 bases each). V shed 7 bases and J shed 3 bases, with 13 bases lying between them. The CDR3 consists of 13 residues. Germline V gene sequence: CDR1 MGHDK, CDR2 SYGVNS. CDR3 in amino acids: CASTGTERYEQYF. CDR3 DNA: TGTGCCAGCACCGGGACCGAACGCTACGAGCAGTACTTC.

This chain links TRBV6-5 with TRBJ2-6, with D perhaps matching TRBD1 (5 bases). Germline V CDR1 and CDR2: MNHEY, SVGAGI. V was pared by 2 bases and J by 0 bases, with 8 bases between. The CDR3 runs 16 residues. The CDR3 nucleotides are TGTGCCAGCAGTTACGGGCAGGGCTCTGGGGCCAACGTCCTGACTTTC. As protein: CASSYGQGSGANVLTF.

The rearrangement joins TRBV7-2 to TRBJ2-3; tentative D call: TRBD2 (6 bases). Trimming removed 1 base at V and 4 bases at J, with 15 bases between. The CDR3 totals 16 residues. Germline CDR1 and CDR2: SGHTA and FQGNSA. In nucleotides, the CDR3 is TGTGCCAGCAGCTTAGGGTGGGGCGGGGAGGCAGATACGCAGTATTTT. This translates into CASSLGWGGEADTQYF.

This chain uses TRBV6-5 with TRBJ1-1, with TRBD1 matching over 7 bases. V lost 7 bases, J lost 7 bases, and 9 bases stayed unmatched. The CDR3 is 13 amino acids. The germline CDR1 and CDR2 sequences are MNHEY and SVGAGI. The CDR3 nucleotides are TGTGCCAGCACCCCATCAGGGGGAAATGAAGCTTTCTTT. It encodes CASTPSGGNEAFF.

The V gene is TRBV6-1, the J gene TRBJ2-3, with 7 bases that match TRBD2. Germline lookup yields CDR1 MNHNS and CDR2 SASEGT. The CDR3 loop spans 15 amino acids. Trimming took 5 bases from V and 4 from J; bases not matched to a gene: 9. This CDR3 reads CASSPRGLVPDTQYF. CDR3 in DNA: TGTGCCAGCAGTCCCCGAGGACTAGTCCCAGATACGCAGTATTTT.

The rearrangement uses TRBV5-6 and TRBJ1-1; D gene ambiguous. The CDR3 sequence is 13 residues long. Germline assignment: CDR1 SGHDT and CDR2 YYEEEE. The ends were cut back, 1 base at V and 1 base at J, with 5 bases in the middle. The CDR3 bases are TGTGCCAGCAGCTTGTGGCCGAACACTGAAGCTTTCTTT. Its protein product is CASSLWPNTEAFF.

The chain links TRBV30 to TRBJ1-1; D remains unclear. The length of the CDR3 is 13 residues. Germline V gene lookup returns CDR1 GTSNPN and CDR2 SVGIG (reference sequence). Between the trimmed V and J ends, which lost 3 bases and 0 bases, there was a span of 8 bases. DNA for the CDR3: TGTGCCTGGAGGGGCAGCATGAACACTGAAGCTTTCTTT. Translated: CAWRGSMNTEAFF.

The chain links TRBV5-1 to TRBJ1-1, with D possibly being TRBD1 (5 bases). Trimming removed 1 base at V and 7 bases at J, with 11 bases between. Germline V gene data show CDR1 as SGHRS and CDR2 as YFSETQ. The CDR3 extends over 13 amino acids. The CDR3 loop reads CASSLRTGDEAFF. The CDR3 DNA reads TGCGCCAGCAGCTTGAGGACGGGGGATGAAGCTTTCTTT.

There are a few counts of this clone. Written as DNA, the CDR3 is TGTGCCAGCAGCACTTCGACAGGGTTGTATGGCTACACCTTC. Translating it yields CASSTSTGLYGYTF. This chain links TRBV5-7 with TRBJ1-2, with TRBD1 matching 7 bases. TRBV5-7 is sorted into the ORF group, with uncertain function. J gave up 5 bases and V 4 bases, and 8 bases lay outside the gene matches. CDR3 length: 14 amino acids.

The rearrangement joins TRBV29-1 to TRBJ2-3; 11 bases agree with TRBD1. The CDR3 runs 15 residues. The V and J ends lost 6 bases and 4 bases, in that order; junction bases with no gene match: 9. Germline CDR1 is SQVTM and CDR2 is ANQGSEA. The CDR3 bases are TGCAGCGTCAACCTGGACAGGGGGCATCCAGATACGCAGTATTTT. Its protein is CSVNLDRGHPDTQYF.

The chain combines TRBV6-6 with TRBJ2-7; D call uncertain. The CDR3 extends over 13 amino acids. Trimming cost V 0 bases and J 1 base, with 4 bases left between them. CDR1 is MNHNY and CDR2 is SVGAGI in the germline V gene (reference sequence). CDR3 sequence (DNA): TGTGCCAGCAGTTACTCTACTTCCTACGAGCAGTACTTC. Translation gives CASSYSTSYEQYF.

The chain employs TRBV10-3 and TRBJ2-1; 13 bases line up with TRBD2. Germline lookup yields CDR1 ENHRY and CDR2 SYGVKD. J gave up 5 bases and V 2 bases, and 6 bases lay outside the gene matches. CDR3 length: 17 amino acids. This chain's CDR3 is CAISEKTSGGTHNEQFF. CDR3 nucleotides: TGTGCCATCAGTGAGAAGACTAGCGGGGGGACGCACAATGAGCAGTTCTTC.

This chain connects TRBV15 to TRBJ2-3; TRBD2 aligns across 9 bases. The V and J ends lost 4 bases and 7 bases, in that order; junction bases with no gene match: 24. The CDR3 has 20 residues. Germline lookup yields CDR1 LNHNV and CDR2 YYDKDF (reference sequence). The CDR3 spells CATSKDPPPGKRGAANTQYF. CDR3 bases: TGTGCCACCAGCAAAGATCCCCCTCCAGGCAAGCGGGGGGCCGCGAATACGCAGTATTTT.

The V gene is TRBV15, the J gene TRBJ1-4; 9 positions agree with TRBD1. J was trimmed by 5 bases and V by 3 bases; bases with no gene match: 4. Germline loops: CDR1 LNHNV, CDR2 YYDKDF (reference sequence). CDR3 length: 15 amino acids. In DNA form, the CDR3 reads TGTGCCACCAGCAGCGTAGGACAGGGGAATGAAAAACTGTTTTTT. This codes for CATSSVGQGNEKLFF.